Listed below are T cell receptor beta chains from one sample, sequenced in a study of T cells in Graves' hyperthyroidism and ophthalmopathy. MiXCR, applied by TCRdb to the multiplex PCR reads, yields one record per CDR3 protein. The table lists some 340,000 distinct CDR3 sequences, around 15% of them singletons. The source material was blood. The receptors originated from a middle-aged woman with Graves' ophthalmopathy. The CDR3 runs from the conserved cysteine through the conserved F or W. D genes are given only for firm matches. Where a row states a size, it is once, few, many or the class of an expanded clone; other rows omit it.

cdr3_aa: CASSSRGTGVYGYTF; cdr3_nt: TGTGCCAGCAGTTCCCGGGGGACAGGCGTCTATGGCTACACCTTC; j_call: TRBJ1-2; v_call: TRBV28; d_call: TRBD1; clone_size: many
cdr3_aa: CASSLGLQEKLFF; cdr3_nt: TGTGCCAGCAGTTTAGGTCTACAGGAAAAACTGTTTTTT; j_call: TRBJ1-4; v_call: TRBV28; d_call: .; clone_size: .
cdr3_aa: CASSVEGLAGGETQYF; cdr3_nt: TGTGCCAGCAGCGTAGAGGGACTAGCGGGAGGAGAGACCCAGTACTTC; j_call: TRBJ2-5; v_call: TRBV9; d_call: TRBD2; clone_size: few
cdr3_aa: CASSLGRTNYEQYF; cdr3_nt: TGTGCCAGCAGCTTGGGTCGGACCAACTACGAGCAGTACTTC; j_call: TRBJ2-7; v_call: TRBV7-9; d_call: .; clone_size: .
cdr3_aa: CASRGLAGGFYEQYF; cdr3_nt: TGTGCCAGCAGGGGACTAGCGGGAGGATTTTACGAGCAGTACTTC; j_call: TRBJ2-7; v_call: TRBV27; d_call: TRBD2; clone_size: many
cdr3_aa: CASSIVRGSEQFF; cdr3_nt: TGTGCCAGTAGTATAGTAAGAGGGTCTGAGCAGTTCTTC; j_call: TRBJ2-1; v_call: TRBV19; d_call: .; clone_size: .
cdr3_aa: CASSESVRGGQFF; cdr3_nt: TGCGCCAGCAGTGAGTCCGTAAGAGGGGGGCAGTTCTTC; j_call: TRBJ2-1; v_call: TRBV10-1; d_call: .; clone_size: few
cdr3_aa: CASSLASSGSGSDTQYF; cdr3_nt: TGTGCCAGCAGCTTGGCTTCTTCCGGGAGTGGGTCAGATACGCAGTATTTT; j_call: TRBJ2-3; v_call: TRBV5-4; d_call: .; clone_size: .
cdr3_aa: CSARDSLWQVEQPQHF; cdr3_nt: TGCAGTGCTAGAGATAGTTTGTGGCAGGTGGAACAGCCCCAGCATTTT; j_call: TRBJ1-5; v_call: TRBV20-1; d_call: .; clone_size: many
cdr3_aa: CASSQGNGAFF; cdr3_nt: TGCGCCAGCAGCCAGGGGAACGGGGCTTTCTTT; j_call: TRBJ1-1; v_call: TRBV4-1; d_call: .; clone_size: .
cdr3_aa: CASSEQGRVKPQHF; cdr3_nt: TGTGCCAGCAGTGAACAGGGAAGAGTGAAACCCCAGCATTTT; j_call: TRBJ1-5; v_call: TRBV6-1; d_call: .; clone_size: many
cdr3_aa: CASSPPEKGGYTF; cdr3_nt: TGTGCCAGCTCACCACCGGAAAAGGGTGGCTACACCTTC; j_call: TRBJ1-2; v_call: TRBV18; d_call: .; clone_size: many
cdr3_aa: CASSQDPGSYNEQFF; cdr3_nt: TGTGCCAGCAGCCAAGACCCCGGCTCCTACAATGAGCAGTTCTTC; j_call: TRBJ2-1; v_call: TRBV3-1; d_call: .; clone_size: many
cdr3_aa: CASSFDENYGYTF; cdr3_nt: TGTGCCAGCAGTTTTGATGAGAACTATGGCTACACCTTC; j_call: TRBJ1-2; v_call: TRBV27; d_call: .; clone_size: many
cdr3_aa: CASRTGTANYGYTF; cdr3_nt: TGTGCCAGCAGAACAGGGACAGCCAACTATGGCTACACCTTC; j_call: TRBJ1-2; v_call: TRBV12-3/TRBV12-4; d_call: TRBD1; clone_size: many
cdr3_aa: CASSLEGGQGHKAFF; cdr3_nt: TGTGCCAGCAGCTTGGAGGGGGGACAGGGACACAAAGCTTTCTTT; j_call: TRBJ1-1; v_call: TRBV5-5; d_call: TRBD1; clone_size: .
cdr3_aa: CASNAESSQPQHF; cdr3_nt: TGTGCCAGCAATGCCGAATCGAGTCAGCCCCAGCATTTT; j_call: TRBJ1-5; v_call: TRBV7-8; d_call: .; clone_size: many